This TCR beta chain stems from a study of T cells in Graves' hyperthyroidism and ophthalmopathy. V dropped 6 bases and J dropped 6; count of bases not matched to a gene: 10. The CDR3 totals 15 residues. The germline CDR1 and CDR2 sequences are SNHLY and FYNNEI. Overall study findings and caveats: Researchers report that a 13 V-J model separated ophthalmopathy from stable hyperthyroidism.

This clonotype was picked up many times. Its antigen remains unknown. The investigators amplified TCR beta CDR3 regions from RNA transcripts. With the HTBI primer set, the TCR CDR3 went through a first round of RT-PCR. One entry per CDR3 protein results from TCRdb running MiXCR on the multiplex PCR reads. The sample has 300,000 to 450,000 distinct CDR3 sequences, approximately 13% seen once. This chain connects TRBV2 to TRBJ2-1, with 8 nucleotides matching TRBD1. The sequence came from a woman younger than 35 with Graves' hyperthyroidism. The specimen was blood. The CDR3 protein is CASRLPGTGPNEQFF. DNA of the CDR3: TGTGCCAGCAGGCTTCCCGGGACAGGACCCAATGAGCAGTTCTTC.